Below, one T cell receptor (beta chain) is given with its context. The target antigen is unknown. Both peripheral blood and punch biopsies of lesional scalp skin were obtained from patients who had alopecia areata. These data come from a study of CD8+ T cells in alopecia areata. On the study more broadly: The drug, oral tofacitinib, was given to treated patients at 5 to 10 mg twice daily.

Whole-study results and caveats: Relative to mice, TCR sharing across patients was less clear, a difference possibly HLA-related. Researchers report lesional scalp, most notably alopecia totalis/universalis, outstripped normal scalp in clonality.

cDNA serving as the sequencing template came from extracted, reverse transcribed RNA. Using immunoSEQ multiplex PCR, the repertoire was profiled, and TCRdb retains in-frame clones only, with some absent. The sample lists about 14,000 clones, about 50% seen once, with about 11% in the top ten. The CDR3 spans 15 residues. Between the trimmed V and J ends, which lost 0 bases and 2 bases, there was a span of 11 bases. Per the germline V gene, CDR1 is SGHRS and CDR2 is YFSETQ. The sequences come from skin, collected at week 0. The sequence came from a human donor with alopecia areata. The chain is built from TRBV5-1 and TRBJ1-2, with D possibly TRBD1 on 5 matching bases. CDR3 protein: CASSLEGRANYGYTF. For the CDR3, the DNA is TGCGCCAGCAGCTTGGAGGGCAGGGCCAACTATGGCTACACCTTC.